These 5 T cell receptor beta chains came from one sample sequenced in a study of control samples from healthy donors and cancer patients. The table came from immunoSEQ multiplex PCR; TCRdb's copy has only in-frame clones and leaves some out. The repertoire has roughly 190,000 clones, approximately 91% of them found once; the top ten carry about 2%. Sequencing was carried out using blood. These receptors were taken from a man aged 25 to 40 in good health.

This rearrangement joins TRBV7-3 to TRBJ2-2; D not resolved. CDR1 is SGHTA, CDR2 FQGTGA, per germline. V was clipped by 5 bases and J by 0 bases, with 10 bases between them. The CDR3 runs to 15 residues. The CDR3 DNA follows: TGTGCCAGCAGCCCCCTTTTCGCGAACACCGGGGAGCTGTTTTTT. Residues: CASSPLFANTGELFF.

The chain is built from TRBV5-1 and TRBJ2-7, with D perhaps TRBD1 (6 bases). Per germline, CDR1 SGHRS and CDR2 YFSETQ. Trimming left V 4 bases short and J 6 bases short, with 14 bases between. This CDR3 contains 13 residues. CDR3: CASSHPTGIEQYF. In DNA, the CDR3 is TGCGCCAGCAGCCATCCGACAGGTATCGAGCAGTACTTC.

The chain combines TRBV24-1 with TRBJ2-1, with 9 positions matching TRBD2. There are 17 residues in the CDR3. The germline gives CDR1 KGHDR, CDR2 SFDVKD. Trimming at V came to 4 bases and at J to 4 bases, leaving 10 bases not matched to a gene. The CDR3 DNA reads as TGTGCCACCAGTGACTCACGCGTAGCGGGGGAGTACAATGAGCAGTTCTTC. Translating it yields CATSDSRVAGEYNEQFF.

This sequence joins TRBV4-2 and TRBJ1-6; D is perhaps TRBD1 (6 bases). The CDR3 spans 17 residues. CDR1 and CDR2 from the germline V gene are LGHNA and YNFKEQ. Trimming took 0 bases from V and 6 from J, leaving 15 bases between them. CDR3 coding DNA: TGTGCCAGCAGCCAAGAGTCTCTGGGGGCCTTTAATTCACCCCTCCACTTT. It is translated as CASSQESLGAFNSPLHF.

The chain employs TRBV28 and TRBJ1-4; D gene ambiguous. Germline V gene lookup returns CDR1 MDHEN and CDR2 SYDVKM. With 5 bases removed from V and 8 bases from J, the gap between germline ends came to 12 bases. This CDR3 region has 13 residues. The CDR3 DNA sequence: TGTGCCAGCAGTCTCGATCATGTCGAAAAACTGTTTTTT. Protein product: CASSLDHVEKLFF.